This T cell receptor beta chain was captured by sequencing in a study of blood T cell repertoires in COVID-19. Study background: The United States, Italy and Spain were the sources of the acute and convalescent COVID-19 samples.

As handled by the study authors: Researchers report that nucleated cell counts were estimated from reference gene primer amplification. The data were produced by immunoSEQ multiplex PCR, yet TCRdb's version contains in-frame clones alone and is incomplete. V and J calls and clone size follow that table, whereas D and trimming were derived from the DNA. Of 30,000 to 40,000 clones in the sample, about 82% are singletons; the top ten hold nearly 10%. This CDR3 has 15 residues. CDR1 is SNHLY and CDR2 is FYNNEI in the germline V gene. The germline V and J ends were trimmed by 8 bases and 4 bases, with 20 bases remaining between them.

The material sequenced was peripheral blood. This TCR was recovered from a human donor in a cohort sampled during active COVID-19. The chain has TRBV2 and TRBJ1-2, with D perhaps matching TRBD1 (5 bases). The CDR3 reads CASAPGGVLAYGYTF. In DNA form, the CDR3 reads TGTGCCAGCGCTCCGGGGGGGGTACTTGCCTATGGCTACACCTTC.